Below, one T cell receptor (beta chain) is given with its context. Antigen: not known. Between the trimmed V and J ends, which lost 0 bases and 3 bases, there was a span of 6 bases. The CDR3 has 13 amino acids. The V gene's germline CDR1 is SGHTA and CDR2 FQGNSA. This record comes from a study of T-cell memory formation after mild COVID-19. Notes on the study in general: The appearance of some responding clones in pre-infection memory suggested that cross-reactive memory joined.

In TCRdb, the 5' RACE reads were re-called with MiXCR into one record per CDR3 protein. The sample has a few hundred thousand distinct CDR3 sequences, around a sixth seen once. The chain combines TRBV7-2 with TRBJ2-7; tentative D call: TRBD1 (5 bases). Sequencing used PBMCs or a T cell subset sorted from them (not recorded which). The receptor's source is a man aged 18 to 29 who had mild COVID-19 (a few samples of this study predate the infection). Cell type and time point are not known. CDR3 sequence (DNA): TGTGCCAGCAGCTTAGCCAGGGACTACGAGCAGTACTTC. This sequence encodes CASSLARDYEQYF.